The TCR beta chain described here comes from a study of blood T cell repertoires in COVID-19. Whole-study context: Donors in the United States, Italy and Spain gave samples during acute or convalescent COVID-19. The cDNA or gDNA used as material had been derived from T cells, B-cell-depleted T cells, or PBMCs.

Original methodology: Amplification with reference gene primers provided the estimates of nucleated cell counts. Data came from immunoSEQ multiplex PCR; TCRdb stores just in-frame clones and leaves some out. That table supplies the V and J calls and clone size; D and trimming were determined from the DNA. The table has 210,000 or so clones, almost 85% seen once. Sequenced: peripheral blood. The sequence came from a man in his forties or fifties with COVID-19, enrolled during active disease.

CDR3 in amino acids: CASSLTGGTEAFF. DNA for the CDR3: TGTGCCAGCAGTTTGACAGGGGGCACTGAAGCTTTCTTT. V is TRBV28 and J is TRBJ1-1; 9 bases match TRBD1. This CDR3 region has 13 residues. Per germline, CDR1 MDHEN and CDR2 SYDVKM. Losses at the gene ends were 3 bases for V and 4 bases for J; bases not matched to a gene: 0.